The 30 T cell receptor beta chains presented below share a single source sample, sequenced in a study of blood T cell repertoires in COVID-19. Clones were sequenced by immunoSEQ multiplex PCR, and TCRdb holds only the in-frame ones, with some missing. Of more than 150,000 clones listed, 65% to 90% are singletons. The sample consisted of peripheral blood. The source is a man in his sixties with acute or convalescent COVID-19.

This chain uses TRBV30 with TRBJ1-1; D possibly corresponds to TRBD1 (6 bases). This CDR3 is built from 13 residues. Germline V gene sequence: CDR1 GTSNPN, CDR2 SVGIG (reference sequence). With 4 bases removed from V and 3 bases from J, the gap between germline ends came to 12 bases. CDR3 protein: CAWNWRGHTEAFF. The CDR3 coding sequence is TGTGCCTGGAACTGGCGGGGGCACACTGAAGCTTTCTTT.

The chain carries TRBV5-8 and TRBJ1-4, with 10 positions matching TRBD1. Germline CDR1 is SGHTS and CDR2 is YDEGEE. CDR3 size: 15 residues. V shed 4 bases, J shed 8 bases, and the junction held 8 bases outside the gene matches. CDR3 nucleotide sequence: TGTGCCAGCAGCCGAGACAGGGGGCCAGGGGAAAAACTGTTTTTT. It specifies CASSRDRGPGEKLFF.

This chain uses TRBV28 with TRBJ1-4; D gene uncertain. V gave up 10 bases and J gave up 8 bases, with 17 bases separating them. Germline assignment: CDR1 MDHEN and CDR2 SYDVKM. The CDR3 length is 13 residues. The CDR3: CATTGTRVEKLFF. The CDR3 coding sequence is TGTGCCACCACCGGAACTAGAGTGGAAAAACTGTTTTTT.

The chain has TRBV28 and TRBJ1-5; 11 nucleotides line up with TRBD1. The CDR3 runs 14 residues. The germline gives CDR1 MDHEN, CDR2 SYDVKM. V shed 7 bases, J shed 6 bases, and the junction held 5 bases outside the gene matches. This chain's CDR3 is CASTGQGAGQPQHF. CDR3 coding DNA: TGTGCCAGCACCGGACAGGGGGCCGGTCAGCCCCAGCATTTT.

This chain links TRBV29-1 with TRBJ2-1; 7 bases fit TRBD1. Germline V lookup: CDR1 SQVTM, CDR2 ANQGSEA. The CDR3 is 14 amino acids. Trimming cost V 7 bases and J 7 bases; bases outside gene matches: 13. The CDR3 coding sequence is TGCAGCGGAGGGGGCGGCAGGGGGATGAATGAGCAGTTCTTC. Translation gives CSGGGGRGMNEQFF.

The CDR3 region is CASRGGYGNTIYF. CDR3 DNA: TGTGCCAGCAGGGGGGGGTATGGAAACACCATATATTTT. This chain connects TRBV28 to TRBJ1-3; possible D gene TRBD1, 5 bases. From germline, CDR1 is MDHEN and CDR2 SYDVKM. The CDR3 contains 13 residues. V was shortened by 6 bases and J by 3 bases, with 9 bases between the two germline ends.

The rearrangement uses TRBV19 and TRBJ2-1; 8 positions agree with TRBD2. This CDR3 is built from 16 residues. J gave up 5 bases and V 7 bases, and 13 bases lay outside the gene matches. Germline lookup yields CDR1 LNHDA and CDR2 SQIVND (reference sequence). CDR3 protein: CASTPHGGETHNEQFF. CDR3 coding DNA: TGTGCCAGTACCCCTCACGGGGGGGAGACCCACAATGAGCAGTTCTTC. The entire variable domain, with the rest obtained from reference TRBV19 and TRBJ2-1, is as follows: DGGITQSPKYLFRKEGQNVTLSCEQNLNHDAMYWYRQDPGQGLRLIYYSQIVNDFQKGDIAEGYSVSREKKESFPLTVTSAQKNPTAFYLCASTPHGGETHNEQFFGPGTRLTVL.

The CDR3 DNA sequence: TGTGCCAGCACCCCGGGAGTGGAGGCCCAGCATTTT. It yields the protein CASTPGVEAQHF. This chain joins TRBV28 and TRBJ1-5; the D is unclear. The CDR3 is made up of 12 amino acids. The ends were cut back, 7 bases at V and 11 bases at J, with 15 bases in the middle. CDR1 MDHEN and CDR2 SYDVKM come from the germline V gene.

V gene TRBV19 combines with J gene TRBJ2-6; weak D call: TRBD2 (6 bases). Germline V gives CDR1 LNHDA, CDR2 SQIVND (reference sequence). V was pared by 3 bases and J by 2 bases, with 14 bases between. This CDR3 has 17 residues. CDR3 nucleotides: TGTGCCAGTAGTATGGGGGGTGTCTTGGCTGGGGCCAACGTCCTGACTTTC. Amino acids: CASSMGGVLAGANVLTF.

The genes are TRBV9 and TRBJ2-2; D ambiguous. Looked up from germline, CDR1 is SGDLS and CDR2 is YYNGEE. The CDR3 extends over 13 amino acids. V was cut by 2 bases and J by 6 bases, with 8 bases left in between. The CDR3 sequence: CASSVYPAGELFF. The CDR3 coding sequence is TGTGCCAGCAGCGTTTACCCAGCCGGGGAGCTGTTTTTT.

V usage is TRBV6-5 and J usage is TRBJ1-2, with a weak D call TRBD1 (6 bases). Trimming shortened V by 4 bases and J by 8 bases, and 11 bases separated the two germline ends. Germline V CDR1 and CDR2: MNHEY, SVGAGI. This CDR3 spans 12 amino acids. CDR3 sequence reads: CASSFRTGGYTF. The DNA of the CDR3 is TGTGCCAGCAGTTTCCGAACAGGGGGCTACACCTTC.

The chain joins TRBV11-2 to TRBJ2-7; a possible D gene is TRBD1 (6 bases). Germline V CDR1 and CDR2: SGHAT, FQNNGV. V shed 0 bases and J shed 3 bases, with 15 bases lying between them. This CDR3 is built from 16 residues. In DNA form, the CDR3 reads TGTGCCAGCAGCTTAGATCAGAACAGGGTTCGCTACGAGCAGTACTTC. Translated: CASSLDQNRVRYEQYF.

This chain joins TRBV20-1 and TRBJ2-1, with unresolved D. CDR3 size: 11 residues. V shed 5 bases and J shed 7 bases, with 9 bases lying between them. Germline CDR1 and CDR2: DFQATT and SNEGSKA (reference sequence). The CDR3 sequence: CSASDGNEQFF. The DNA of the CDR3 is TGCAGTGCTTCTGACGGGAATGAGCAGTTCTTC.

This CDR3 reads CASSQSWGGGPSNQPQHF. The CDR3 DNA reads TGTGCCAGCAGCCAAAGCTGGGGGGGAGGCCCCAGCAATCAGCCCCAGCATTTT. The chain is built from TRBV5-4 and TRBJ1-5; weak D call: TRBD1 (5 bases). Trimming took 4 bases from V and 1 from J, leaving 21 bases between them. The germline V gene encodes CDR1 SGHNT and CDR2 YYREEE (reference sequence). The CDR3 loop spans 18 amino acids.

DNA of the CDR3: TGTGCCAGCAGGCCGGCGGGACAGACCTATAATTCACCCCTCCACTTT. It encodes CASRPAGQTYNSPLHF. The chain uses TRBV28 and TRBJ1-6; 7 bases match TRBD1. The germline CDR1 and CDR2 sequences are MDHEN and SYDVKM. The CDR3 runs to 16 residues. Trimming cost V 6 bases and J 2 bases; bases outside gene matches: 7.

The DNA for the CDR3 is TGTGCCAGCAGCCCTAACAGGGTTAGCACCGGGGAGCTGTTTTTT. This gives the protein CASSPNRVSTGELFF. This sequence joins TRBV3-1 (or the pseudogene TRBV3-2) and TRBJ2-2, with D perhaps TRBD1 (6 bases). The V end was cut by 4 bases, the J end by 4 bases, with 13 bases between. Germline CDR1 reads LGHDT; CDR2 reads YNNKEL (reference sequence). The length of the CDR3 is 15 residues.

This sequence joins TRBV18 and TRBJ2-2; 7 nucleotides match TRBD1. Losses at the gene ends were 3 bases for V and 5 bases for J; bases not matched to a gene: 6. Looked up from germline, CDR1 is KGHSH and CDR2 is LQKENI. The CDR3 spans 15 residues. The CDR3 here is CASSPYRQGTGELFF. CDR3 bases: TGTGCCAGCTCACCTTACCGACAGGGAACCGGGGAGCTGTTTTTT.

The gene calls are TRBV7-7 and TRBJ2-7; D is perhaps TRBD2 (5 bases). The CDR3 has 15 residues. Trimming took 0 bases from V and 7 from J, leaving 16 bases between them. Germline loops: CDR1 SSHAT, CDR2 FNYEAQ (reference sequence). Here the CDR3 reads CASSLAGGYTGEQYF. The CDR3 nucleotides read TGTGCCAGCAGCTTAGCGGGCGGATACACGGGGGAGCAGTACTTC.

This clone occurred a few times. The chain joins TRBV28 to TRBJ2-6; D unresolved. Germline values: CDR1 MDHEN, CDR2 SYDVKM. There are 15 residues in the CDR3. The V and J ends lost 3 bases and 2 bases respectively, with 8 bases between them. Written as DNA, the CDR3 is TGTGCCAGCAGTTTTACGGTTCCTGGGGCCAACGTCCTGACTTTC. Protein sequence: CASSFTVPGANVLTF.

V is TRBV7-3 and J is TRBJ2-3; D not certain. CDR1 is SGHTA, CDR2 FQGTGA, per germline. V dropped 2 bases and J dropped 5 bases, with 11 bases sitting between them. CDR3 length equals 14 residues. CDR3 nucleotide sequence: TGTGCCAGCAGCTTAGCCCAACTCGGAGATACGCAGTATTTT. Amino acid sequence: CASSLAQLGDTQYF. Drawing the rest from reference TRBV7-3 and TRBJ2-3, the complete variable domain is GAGVSQTPSNKVTEKGKYVELRCDPISGHTALYWYRQSLGQGPEFLIYFQGTGAADDSGLPNDRFFAVRPEGSVSTLKIQRTERGDSAVYLCASSLAQLGDTQYFGPGTRLTVL.

The chain links TRBV6-5 to TRBJ1-2; 9 bases align to TRBD1. The CDR3 is 14 amino acids. Germline CDR1 is MNHEY and CDR2 is SVGAGI. The V segment lost 6 bases and the J segment 7 bases; nucleotides outside the gene matches: 9. Here the CDR3 DNA reads TGTGCCAGCAGCCCGGACAGGGGAACTCGTGGCTACACCTTC. Its translation is CASSPDRGTRGYTF.

This clone was observed a handful of times. The chain has TRBV28 and TRBJ2-7, with 8 bases aligning to TRBD1. Germline lookup yields CDR1 MDHEN and CDR2 SYDVKM. This CDR3 is 12 amino acids long. V was clipped by 7 bases and J by 11 bases; unmatched bases: 10. CDR3 nucleotide sequence: TGTGCCAGCACCCGACAGGGGCTTTCGGAGTACTTC. It specifies CASTRQGLSEYF.

This chain connects TRBV15 to TRBJ2-7, with D unresolved. Germline assignment: CDR1 LNHNV and CDR2 YYDKDF (reference sequence). The CDR3 extends over 14 amino acids. The V end was cut by 5 bases, the J end by 4 bases, with 15 bases between. CDR3 sequence (DNA): TGTGCCACCAGCCAAGGAGACCACCAATACGAGCAGTACTTC. This encodes CATSQGDHQYEQYF.

The chain is built from TRBV7-2 and TRBJ1-5; D uncertain. This CDR3 has 14 residues. V lost 5 bases and J 2 bases, leaving 10 bases between the germline ends. Germline V gene data show CDR1 as SGHTA and CDR2 as FQGNSA. The CDR3 region is CASSLNMGNQPQHF. The CDR3 DNA follows: TGTGCCAGCAGCCTCAACATGGGCAATCAGCCCCAGCATTTT.

The chain links TRBV6-5 to TRBJ1-3, with D perhaps matching TRBD1 (5 bases). CDR1 is MNHEY, CDR2 SVGAGI, per germline. The CDR3 runs 15 residues. The germline V and J ends were trimmed by 8 bases and 0 bases, with 14 bases remaining between them. CDR3 bases: TGTGCCAGCTCCAACGGGGGGTTCTCTGGAAACACCATATATTTT. Its protein product is CASSNGGFSGNTIYF.

The CDR3 loop reads CASSLDRRRNTEAFF. The CDR3 bases are TGTGCCAGCAGCTTAGATAGACGGAGGAACACTGAAGCTTTCTTT. This chain uses TRBV11-1 with TRBJ1-1; D is unclear. CDR1 and CDR2 (germline): SGHAT, FQDESV (reference sequence). The CDR3 runs 15 residues. The V gene lost 1 base and the J gene lost 1 base, with 10 bases spanning the gap.

V and J are TRBV27 and TRBJ1-2, with a weak D call TRBD1 (6 bases). The CDR3 loop spans 15 amino acids. The germline gives CDR1 MNHEY, CDR2 SMNVEV (reference sequence). V lost 6 bases, J lost 4 bases, and 18 bases lay in between. In DNA, the CDR3 is TGTGCCAGCAGCTTCACAGGGACAACTATCTATGGCTACACCTTC. Amino acid sequence: CASSFTGTTIYGYTF.

This sequence joins TRBV5-1 and TRBJ2-1; 8 bases align to TRBD2. CDR1 is SGHRS and CDR2 is YFSETQ in the germline V gene. V was clipped by 5 bases and J by 7 bases; unmatched bases: 11. CDR3 length: 15 residues. In DNA form, the CDR3 reads TGCGCCAGCAGGGGGATAGCGGGGACCTTAAATGAGCAGTTCTTC. Its protein product is CASRGIAGTLNEQFF.

The V and J genes are TRBV10-3 and TRBJ2-1; TRBD1 aligns across 7 bases. The length of the CDR3 is 15 residues. Germline CDR1 is ENHRY and CDR2 is SYGVKD. V lost 6 bases and J lost 5; bases outside the gene matches: 10. As DNA, the CDR3 is TGTGCCATCAGGGATTCCGGGACAGACCACAATGAGCAGTTCTTC. This codes for CAIRDSGTDHNEQFF.

The chain has TRBV21-1 and TRBJ2-3; the D call in the table, TRBD2, was not verified against the DNA. TRBV21-1 is flagged as a pseudogene. CDR3 length equals 14 residues. CDR3 coding DNA: TGTGCCAGCAGCAAAGCACCTCGGCGGGATGGGCAGTATTTT. Translation: CASSKAPRRDGQYF.